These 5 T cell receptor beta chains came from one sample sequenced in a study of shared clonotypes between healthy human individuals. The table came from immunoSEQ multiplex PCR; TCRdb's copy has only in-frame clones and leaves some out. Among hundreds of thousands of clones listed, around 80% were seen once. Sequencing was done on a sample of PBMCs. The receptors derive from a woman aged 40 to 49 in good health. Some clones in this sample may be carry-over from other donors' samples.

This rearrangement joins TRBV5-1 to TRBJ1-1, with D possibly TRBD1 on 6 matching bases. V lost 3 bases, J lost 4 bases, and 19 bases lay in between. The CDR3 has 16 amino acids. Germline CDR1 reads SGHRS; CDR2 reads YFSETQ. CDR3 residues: CASSSVLQGVSTEAFF. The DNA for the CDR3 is TGCGCCAGCAGCTCAGTCCTACAGGGCGTTAGCACTGAAGCTTTCTTT.

CDR3 sequence reads: CAIGTSGTSYEQYF. CDR3 bases: TGTGCCATCGGAACTAGCGGGACCTCCTACGAGCAGTACTTC. V usage is TRBV10-3 and J usage is TRBJ2-7, with 10 positions matching TRBD2. CDR1 and CDR2 from the germline V gene are ENHRY and SYGVKD. Trimming removed 8 bases from V and 0 bases from J; junction bases left unmatched: 4. The CDR3 consists of 14 residues.

CDR3 residues: CASRAGAVTGELFF. As DNA, the CDR3 is TGTGCCAGCAGAGCGGGGGCAGTCACCGGGGAGCTGTTTTTT. The rearrangement links TRBV2 to TRBJ2-2; 8 nucleotides match TRBD2. The V gene's germline CDR1 is SNHLY and CDR2 FYNNEI. There are 14 residues in the CDR3. J was trimmed by 4 bases and V by 6 bases; bases with no gene match: 4.

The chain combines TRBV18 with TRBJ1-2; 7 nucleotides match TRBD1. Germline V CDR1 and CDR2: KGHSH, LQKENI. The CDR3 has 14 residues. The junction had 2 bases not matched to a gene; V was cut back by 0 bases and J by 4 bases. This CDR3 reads CASSPPGGGYGYTF. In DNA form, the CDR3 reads TGTGCCAGCTCACCACCAGGGGGCGGCTATGGCTACACCTTC.

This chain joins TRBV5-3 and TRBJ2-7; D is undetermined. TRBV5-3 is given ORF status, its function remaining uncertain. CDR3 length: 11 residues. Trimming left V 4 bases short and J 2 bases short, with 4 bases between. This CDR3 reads CARSEAYEQYF. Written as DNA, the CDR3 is TGTGCCAGAAGCGAGGCCTACGAGCAGTACTTC.